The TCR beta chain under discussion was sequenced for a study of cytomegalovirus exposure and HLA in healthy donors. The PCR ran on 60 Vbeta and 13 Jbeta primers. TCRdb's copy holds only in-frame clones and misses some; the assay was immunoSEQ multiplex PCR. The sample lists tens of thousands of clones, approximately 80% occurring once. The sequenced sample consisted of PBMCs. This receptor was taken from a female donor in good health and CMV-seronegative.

The CDR3 protein is CASSDSNGRGYTF. The CDR3 nucleotides are TGTGCCAGCAGTGACTCGAACGGGAGGGGCTACACCTTC. The chain couples TRBV6-4 to TRBJ1-2, with no clear D. The CDR3 sequence is 13 residues long. CDR1 is MRHNA and CDR2 is SNTAGT in the germline V gene. The ends were cut back, 0 bases at V and 8 bases at J, with 10 bases in the middle.